This T cell receptor beta chain came from a study of blood T cell repertoires in COVID-19. Study-level background: The United States, Italy and Spain provided the acute and convalescent COVID-19 samples. PBMCs, B-cell-depleted T cells, or T cells provided the cDNA or gDNA that made up the material.

Per the study methods: How many nucleated cells were present was estimated from reference gene primer amplification. The data were produced by immunoSEQ multiplex PCR, yet TCRdb's version contains in-frame clones alone and is incomplete. D and trimming were read from the DNA, whereas the V and J calls and clone size are those reported in that table. The sample contains 150,000 to 200,000 clones, about four fifths of which appear only once. The germline V gene has CDR1 SGHRS and CDR2 YFSETQ. The CDR3 contains 14 residues. This clone was observed a few times. A read error may account for a junction end that differs from germline.

V gene TRBV5-1 combines with J gene TRBJ2-7, with 12 bases matching TRBD1. Sequenced material: peripheral blood. The receptor comes from a man in his sixties with active or convalescent COVID-19. DNA of the CDR3: TGCGCCAGCAGCTTGGCCCGGGACAGGGGGCGTCGTGCCTTC. This encodes CASSLARDRGRRAF.